These 30 T cell receptor beta chains share one sample of origin, sequenced in a study. From the 5' RACE reads, TCRdb called clonotypes with MiXCR, one entry per CDR3 protein. The sample has some 44,000 distinct CDR3 sequences, about 20% seen once. The sorted Tregs were CD4+CD25+CD127-/low cells. Sequencing was carried out using Tregs sorted from blood. Every receptor here comes from a female donor with breast cancer.

This clonotype was counted at least ten times. The J gene is TRBJ1-5, the V gene TRBV27, with 8 bases that match TRBD1. V lost 5 bases, J lost 3 bases, and 3 bases stayed unmatched. The CDR3 has 14 residues. CDR1 is MNHEY and CDR2 is SMNVEV in the germline V gene (reference sequence). In DNA, the CDR3 is TGTGCCAGCAGTCCGGGACAGGACAATCAGCCCCAGCATTTT. Its translation: CASSPGQDNQPQHF.

This clonotype occurred a few times. The V gene is TRBV5-1, the J gene TRBJ1-1, with TRBD1 as a possible D gene (6 bases). The germline V gene has CDR1 SGHRS and CDR2 YFSETQ. This CDR3 has 18 residues. The ends were cut back, 3 bases at V and 6 bases at J, with 27 bases in the middle. The CDR3 here is CASSWSQWGQGKDPEAFF. For the CDR3, the DNA is TGCGCCAGCAGCTGGTCCCAATGGGGCCAGGGGAAGGACCCTGAAGCTTTCTTT.

The gene calls are TRBV4-1 and TRBJ2-7, with D maybe TRBD1 (5 bases). Trimming cost V 1 base and J 1 base, with 14 bases left between them. There are 16 residues in the CDR3. Germline CDR1 MGHRA, CDR2 YSYEKL. The CDR3 region has the DNA TGCGCCAGCAGCCAAGTACTGGACATCTCGTCCTACGAGCAGTACTTC. The encoded protein is CASSQVLDISSYEQYF.

In this sample, this clonotype turned up many times. The V gene is TRBV6-5, the J gene TRBJ2-3; perhaps TRBD2 as D (5 bases). V lost 10 bases to trimming and J lost 5 bases, with 16 bases between them. The length of the CDR3 is 13 residues. CDR1 and CDR2 (germline): MNHEY, SVGAGI. The DNA of the CDR3 is TGTGCCACACGTTATTTCGGAGGAGATACGCAGTATTTT. Translated, it gives CATRYFGGDTQYF.

At least ten counts were recorded for this clonotype. The chain joins TRBV12-3 or TRBV12-4 to TRBJ2-3; D perhaps matches TRBD2 (6 bases). Trimming removed 7 bases at V and 14 bases at J, with 16 bases between. The CDR3 covers 11 residues. CDR3: CASTKGGAVYF. In nucleotides, the CDR3 is TGTGCCAGCACCAAAGGCGGGGCGGTGTATTTT.

This clonotype appeared a few times. The chain links TRBV7-9 to TRBJ2-7; possible D gene TRBD2, 5 bases. The V gene's germline CDR1 is SEHNR and CDR2 FQNEAQ (reference sequence). CDR3 size: 13 residues. Trimming pared 0 bases from V and 5 bases from J, leaving 8 bases between. The CDR3, as DNA: TGTGCCAGCAGCTTAGCGGCGGGTAACGAGCAGTACTTC. Protein sequence: CASSLAAGNEQYF.

This clonotype has more than one count but fewer than ten. The rearrangement uses TRBV3-1 and TRBJ2-1, with 10 bases aligning to TRBD2. CDR3 size: 16 residues. Germline CDR1 is LGHDT and CDR2 is YNNKEL (reference sequence). The trim removed 1 base at V and 7 bases at J, leaving 7 bases unmatched. CDR3 sequence: CASSQVPAGGANEQFF. Written as DNA, the CDR3 is TGTGCCAGCAGCCAAGTTCCAGCGGGAGGGGCGAATGAGCAGTTCTTC.

This clonotype was seen a handful of times. The rearrangement uses TRBV5-1 and TRBJ2-7; TRBD2 is a possible D gene (5 bases). The CDR3 has 15 residues. Germline V gives CDR1 SGHRS, CDR2 YFSETQ. Trimming took 5 bases from V and 3 from J, leaving 18 bases between them. CDR3: CASRTVGEGYYEQYF. CDR3 bases: TGCGCCAGCAGGACGGTGGGTGAGGGTTACTACGAGCAGTACTTC.

This clonotype appeared a few times. The J gene is TRBJ2-2, the V gene TRBV29-1; 9 nucleotides match TRBD2. The V gene end was trimmed by 3 bases and the J gene end by 5 bases; junction bases not matched to a gene: 7. This CDR3 spans 15 amino acids. Germline CDR1 SQVTM, CDR2 ANQGSEA. The CDR3 sequence: CSVEAGGWDTGELFF. The CDR3 DNA is TGCAGCGTTGAGGCGGGAGGGTGGGATACCGGGGAGCTGTTTTTT.

The chain recombines TRBV20-1 with TRBJ2-4, with TRBD1 identical over 10 bases. Germline lookup yields CDR1 DFQATT and CDR2 SNEGSKA (reference sequence). CDR3 length: 13 residues. Germline trimming cut 5 bases from V and 6 bases from J; bases unmatched to any gene: 4. In nucleotides, the CDR3 is TGCAGTGCTCGCCGGGACAGGGGAAACATTCAGTACTTC. Protein sequence: CSARRDRGNIQYF.

This clonotype was seen at least ten times. This chain links TRBV9 with TRBJ2-2; D is perhaps TRBD2 (6 bases). Germline V gene sequence: CDR1 SGDLS, CDR2 YYNGEE. The CDR3 length is 15 residues. Trimming took 4 bases from V and 0 from J, leaving 10 bases between them. The CDR3 nucleotides read TGTGCCAGCAGCAGCGCGGGGTCGAACACCGGGGAGCTGTTTTTT. It specifies CASSSAGSNTGELFF.

This clonotype was found many times. The chain combines TRBV29-1 with TRBJ2-5; TRBD1 matches at 7 bases. Germline trimming cut 0 bases from V and 1 base from J; bases unmatched to any gene: 5. The CDR3 totals 15 residues. In germline, CDR1 is SQVTM, CDR2 ANQGSEA. The CDR3 spells CSVEEGRGTQETQYF. CDR3 coding DNA: TGCAGCGTTGAAGAAGGCAGGGGGACCCAAGAGACCCAGTACTTC.

There are many counts of this clonotype. CDR3: CASSYERGHYGYTF. The CDR3 DNA sequence: TGTGCCAGCAGTTACGAGCGCGGTCATTATGGCTACACCTTC. The chain couples TRBV6-5 to TRBJ1-2; D not certain. Trimming left V 2 bases short and J 5 bases short, with 12 bases between. Germline V gene data show CDR1 as MNHEY and CDR2 as SVGAGI. This CDR3 is 14 amino acids long.

The rearrangement uses TRBV4-1 and TRBJ2-4; D ambiguous. CDR1 MGHRA and CDR2 YSYEKL come from the germline V gene. Between the trimmed V and J ends, which lost 0 bases and 12 bases, there was a span of 12 bases. The CDR3 totals 13 residues. CDR3 in DNA: TGCGCCAGCAGCCAAGATCCCGCAACCTCTCAGTACTTC. Amino acid sequence: CASSQDPATSQYF.

This clonotype has a count of ten or more. The J gene is TRBJ2-1, the V gene TRBV20-1; no definite D call. Per germline, CDR1 DFQATT and CDR2 SNEGSKA (reference sequence). Trimming cost V 2 bases and J 4 bases, with 3 bases left between them. The CDR3 covers 11 residues. The CDR3 DNA reads as TGCAGTGCTAGACTATACAATGAGCAGTTCTTC. This encodes CSARLYNEQFF.

This clonotype was detected ten times or more. V and J are TRBV4-1 and TRBJ1-5, with D unresolved. With 0 bases removed from V and 5 bases from J, the gap between germline ends came to 11 bases. Looked up from germline, CDR1 is MGHRA and CDR2 is YSYEKL. This CDR3 has 15 residues. This CDR3 is CASSQDGRSHQPQHF. The CDR3 coding sequence is TGCGCCAGCAGCCAAGATGGAAGGAGTCATCAGCCCCAGCATTTT.

In its sample, this clonotype was seen many times. The chain couples TRBV6-2 or TRBV6-3 to TRBJ1-5, with TRBD1 as a possible D gene (6 bases). The germline V gene has CDR1 MNHEY and CDR2 SVGEGT. V lost 2 bases, J lost 2 bases, and 10 bases lay in between. The CDR3 spans 15 residues. In DNA, the CDR3 is TGTGCCAGCAGTTACGCAGGGGAGGGCAATCAGCCCCAGCATTTT. Protein: CASSYAGEGNQPQHF.

This rearrangement joins TRBV18 to TRBJ1-5, with D unresolved. This CDR3 comprises 17 residues. Germline V CDR1 and CDR2: KGHSH, LQKENI. V lost 3 bases, J lost 2 bases, and 17 bases lay in between. The CDR3 here is CASSPGSIPGGNQPQHF. CDR3 DNA: TGTGCCAGCTCACCGGGGTCGATTCCTGGTGGCAATCAGCCCCAGCATTTT.

This chain links TRBV13 with TRBJ2-3; the D gene is possibly TRBD1 (6 bases). The CDR3 covers 16 residues. Germline values: CDR1 PRHDT, CDR2 FYEKMQ (reference sequence). V lost 5 bases to trimming and J lost 1 base, with 16 bases between them. CDR3 coding DNA: TGTGCCAGCAGCCCCCGACAGGTCGGTGGCACAGATACGCAGTATTTT. Translated, it gives CASSPRQVGGTDTQYF. Using reference TRBV13 and TRBJ2-3 for the parts outside the CDR3, the full variable domain is AAGVIQSPRHLIKEKRETATLKCYPIPRHDTVYWYQQGPGQDPQFLISFYEKMQSDKGSIPDRFSAQQFSDYHSELNMSSLELGDSALYFCASSPRQVGGTDTQYFGPGTRLTVL.

This clonotype was picked up a small number of times. The genes are TRBV12-3 or TRBV12-4 and TRBJ1-1, with D maybe TRBD1 (5 bases). The ends were cut back, 4 bases at V and 11 bases at J, with 23 bases in the middle. This CDR3 is 15 amino acids long. CDR3 DNA sequence: TGTGCCAGCAGTTATTTCCAGGACATAACCGTCTTTGCTTTCTTT. This translates into CASSYFQDITVFAFF.

This clonotype showed up just a few times. V gene TRBV6-6 combines with J gene TRBJ1-6, with D perhaps TRBD1 (6 bases). V was shortened by 6 bases and J by 7 bases, with 19 bases between the two germline ends. From germline, CDR1 is MNHNY and CDR2 SVGAGI (reference sequence). The CDR3 has 16 amino acids. CDR3 nucleotide sequence: TGTGCCAGCAGCATCGACAGGTCCGGACCGAATTCACCCCTCCACTTT. Encoded protein: CASSIDRSGPNSPLHF.

The chain recombines TRBV9 with TRBJ2-1; D is possibly TRBD1 or TRBD2 (5 bases each). V shed 0 bases and J shed 4 bases, with 8 bases lying between them. From germline, CDR1 is SGDLS and CDR2 YYNGEE. The CDR3 sequence is 14 residues long. The CDR3 region has the DNA TGTGCCAGCAGCGTAGAATGGGGGTACAATGAGCAGTTCTTC. Encoded protein: CASSVEWGYNEQFF.

V gene TRBV15 combines with J gene TRBJ2-2, with 10 bases fitting TRBD2. The junction had 11 bases not matched to a gene; V was cut back by 8 bases and J by 5 bases. Germline values: CDR1 LNHNV, CDR2 YYDKDF (reference sequence). The CDR3 runs 16 residues. In DNA, the CDR3 is TGTGCCACCCGTGGCGTAGCGGGAGGCCTGACCGGGGAGCTGTTTTTT. It codes for CATRGVAGGLTGELFF. Variable domain in full (rest from reference TRBV15 and TRBJ2-2): DAMVIQNPRYQVTQFGKPVTLSCSQTLNHNVMYWYQQKSSQAPKLLFHYYDKDFNNEADTPDNFQSRRPNTSFCFLDIRSPGLGDTAMYLCATRGVAGGLTGELFFGEGSRLTVL.

The chain links TRBV5-1 to TRBJ2-5; TRBD2 matches at 9 bases. Germline V gene sequence: CDR1 SGHRS, CDR2 YFSETQ. The CDR3 runs 15 residues. Trimming cost V 4 bases and J 5 bases; bases outside gene matches: 9. The CDR3 nucleotides are TGCGCCAGCAGCGAGATAGCGGGAGTGGTTGAGACCCAGTACTTC. It is translated as CASSEIAGVVETQYF.

This chain links TRBV12-3 or TRBV12-4 with TRBJ1-5, with TRBD1 matching 7 bases. Trimming took 2 bases from V and 7 from J; bases not matched to a gene: 11. There are 16 residues in the CDR3. CDR3 loop: CASSLFAVNRGQPQHF. The CDR3 coding sequence is TGTGCCAGCAGTTTATTTGCCGTTAACAGGGGCCAGCCCCAGCATTTT.

The CDR3 reads CASSAQPSGPFNEQFF. The CDR3 DNA sequence: TGTGCCAGCAGTGCCCAACCTAGCGGACCTTTCAATGAGCAGTTCTTC. The V gene is TRBV25-1, the J gene TRBJ2-1, with TRBD2 matching 7 bases. Germline assignment: CDR1 MGHDK and CDR2 SYGVNS. V trimming: 4 bases; J trimming: 6 bases; junction bases outside the gene matches: 12. The CDR3 consists of 16 residues.

This clonotype was found a few times. CDR3 coding DNA: TGTGCCAGCAGTGGGAGGAGCGCTGAAGCTTTCTTT. Translation: CASSGRSAEAFF. V is TRBV27 and J is TRBJ1-1; the D is unclear. V gave up 5 bases and J gave up 6 bases, with 10 bases separating them. CDR3 length equals 12 residues. CDR1 is MNHEY, CDR2 SMNVEV, per germline (reference sequence).

In this sample, this clonotype turned up many times. The chain combines TRBV27 with TRBJ2-1; 11 bases are a match to TRBD2. With 2 bases clipped from V and 7 bases from J, the junction kept 4 bases outside the gene matches. Germline V gene sequence: CDR1 MNHEY, CDR2 SMNVEV (reference sequence). The CDR3 covers 15 residues. As DNA, the CDR3 is TGTGCCAGCAGTTTAGAGGCTAGCGGGAGGAATGAGCAGTTCTTC. Translating gives CASSLEASGRNEQFF.

A note on this clonotype: This clone may be a read error of a much larger clone one base away. The chain recombines TRBV3-1 with TRBJ1-1, with D perhaps TRBD1 (5 bases). Germline V lookup: CDR1 LGHDT, CDR2 YNNKEL (reference sequence). CDR3 size: 15 residues. The CDR3 protein is CASSHDGTANTKAFF. The DNA for the CDR3 is TGTGCCAGCAGCCATGACGGGACGGCGAACACTAAAGCTTTCTTT.

To note about this clonotype: Since a much larger clone is just one base distant, this may be a read error. Because it lacks the conserved phenylalanine or tryptophan at the end, this CDR3 is likely a read error. The genes are TRBV20-1 and TRBJ1-1, with 10 bases aligning to TRBD1. The CDR3 loop spans 15 amino acids. The J segment lost 4 bases and the V segment lost 0 bases, leaving 5 bases of the junction unmatched. CDR1 and CDR2 (germline): DFQATT, SNEGSKA (reference sequence). The CDR3 nucleotides are TGCAGTGCTAGAGATCCCAGGACAGGGGGCACTGAAGCTTTCTCT. This gives the protein CSARDPRTGGTEAFS.